One sample yielded the 5 T cell receptor beta chains listed below, sequenced in a study of metastatic and nonmetastatic thyroid tumors (dated by TCRdb to 2018 to 2020). Libraries were prepared through PCR. The sequencer listed for this sample is Illumina HiSeq 4000. The public sequencing data were trimmed at Q25 with fastp and processed into clonotypes with MiXCR by TCRdb, which kept only in-frame beta chains. A total of 30,000 to 40,000 clones appear in this sample, around an eighth of them only once. The ten biggest clones cover 9.5% of the sample. No treatment had been received by any patient before thyroid surgery. The sequenced sample was blood. The receptors originated from a female donor with papillary thyroid cancer or a benign thyroid nodule (not recorded which). Some clones in this sample may be carry-over from other donors' samples.

The V gene is TRBV20-1, the J gene TRBJ1-2; no firm D call. Between the trimmed V and J ends, which lost 5 bases and 5 bases, there was a span of 18 bases. The CDR3 consists of 14 residues. Germline V CDR1 and CDR2: DFQATT, SNEGSKA (reference sequence). The CDR3 is CSAGVTTRSYGYTF. CDR3 in DNA: TGCAGTGCTGGTGTCACAACGAGGTCTTATGGCTACACCTTC.

The table lists this clone with many counts. V usage is TRBV28 and J usage is TRBJ2-7; possibly TRBD2 for D (6 bases). Germline CDR1 reads MDHEN; CDR2 reads SYDVKM. The V end was cut by 7 bases, the J end by 0 bases, with 13 bases between. The CDR3 sequence is 14 residues long. This CDR3 is CASTPPGVSYEQYF. In DNA, the CDR3 is TGTGCCAGCACTCCCCCGGGGGTCTCCTACGAGCAGTACTTC.

This chain joins TRBV11-2 and TRBJ1-5; 7 bases agree with TRBD1. The CDR3 extends over 15 amino acids. V lost 11 bases, J lost 5 bases, and 15 bases stayed unmatched. Germline V gene lookup returns CDR1 SGHAT and CDR2 FQNNGV. The CDR3 protein is CAWSSNEGADQPQHF. The CDR3 DNA is TGTGCCTGGAGTAGTAACGAGGGGGCTGATCAGCCCCAGCATTTT.

In its sample, this clone was seen many times. The CDR3 is CATSDLRASGYTGELFF. As DNA, the CDR3 is TGTGCCACCAGTGATTTACGGGCTAGCGGCTACACCGGGGAGCTGTTTTTT. The rearrangement links TRBV24-1 to TRBJ2-2, with 7 bases aligning to TRBD2. The CDR3 is 17 residues long. Germline trimming cut 1 base from V and 3 bases from J; bases unmatched to any gene: 7. CDR1 KGHDR and CDR2 SFDVKD come from the germline V gene.

This clone was observed a few times. This sample also contains other DNA sequences that code for the same CDR3. The chain combines TRBV18 with TRBJ1-2; D is unclear. V lost 0 bases to trimming and J lost 5 bases, with 10 bases between them. Germline assignment: CDR1 KGHSH and CDR2 LQKENI. This CDR3 is built from 14 residues. Here the CDR3 DNA reads TGTGCCAGCTCACCACCTTCCGCGGATTATGGCTACACCTTC. Translated, it gives CASSPPSADYGYTF.